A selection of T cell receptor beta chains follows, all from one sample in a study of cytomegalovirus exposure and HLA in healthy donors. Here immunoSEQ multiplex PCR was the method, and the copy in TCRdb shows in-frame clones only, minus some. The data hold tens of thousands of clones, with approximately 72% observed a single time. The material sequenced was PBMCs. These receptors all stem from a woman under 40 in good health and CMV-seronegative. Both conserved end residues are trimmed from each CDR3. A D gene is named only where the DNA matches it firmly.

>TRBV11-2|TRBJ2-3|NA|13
ASSVRGWDTDTQY
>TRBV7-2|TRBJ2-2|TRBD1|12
ASTLTGGAGELF
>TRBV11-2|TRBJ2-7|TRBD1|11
ASSVGQGDEQY
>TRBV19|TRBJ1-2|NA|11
ASSMGLGYGYT
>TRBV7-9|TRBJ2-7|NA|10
ASSFSFYEQY
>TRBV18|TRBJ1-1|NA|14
ASSRRGLSTNTEAF
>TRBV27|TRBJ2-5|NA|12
ASSDVLRLETQY
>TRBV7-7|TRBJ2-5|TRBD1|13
ASSLGGDRQETQY
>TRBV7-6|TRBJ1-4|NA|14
ASSLSYQRANEKLF
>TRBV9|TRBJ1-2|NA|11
ASSVQGHRGYT
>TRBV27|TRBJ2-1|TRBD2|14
ASSSVSGGEYHEQF
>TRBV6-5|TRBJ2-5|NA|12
ASRRMFSVETQY
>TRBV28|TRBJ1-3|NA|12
ASSLKIQGNTIY
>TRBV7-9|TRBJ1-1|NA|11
ASSLVRETEAF
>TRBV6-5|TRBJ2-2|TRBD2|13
ASSYLGGGTGELF
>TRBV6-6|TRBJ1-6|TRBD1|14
ASSGPRDSYNSLLH
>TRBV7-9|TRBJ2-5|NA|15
ASSSQFVAPLRETQY
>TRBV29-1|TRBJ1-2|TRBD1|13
SVDRDRAGFYGYT
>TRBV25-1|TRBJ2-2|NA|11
ASTIEGAGELF
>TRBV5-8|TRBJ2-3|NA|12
ASSLGQSTDTQY
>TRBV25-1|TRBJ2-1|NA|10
ASSAQGWEQF
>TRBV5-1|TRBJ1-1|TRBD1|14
ASSLGGTGWNTEAF
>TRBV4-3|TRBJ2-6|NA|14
ASSQGPDSGANVLT
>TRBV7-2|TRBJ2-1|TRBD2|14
ASSQNPGGVNNEQF
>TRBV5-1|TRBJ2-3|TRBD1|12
ASSPGQGTDTQY
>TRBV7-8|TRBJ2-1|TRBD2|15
ASSLAPTSELYNEQF
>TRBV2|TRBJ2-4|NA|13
ASSGPETGKHIQY
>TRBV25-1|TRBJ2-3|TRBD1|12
ASSEGTGADTQY
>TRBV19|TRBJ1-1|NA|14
ASSIDVNSLNTEAF
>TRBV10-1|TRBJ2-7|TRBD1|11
ASLQGESNEQY
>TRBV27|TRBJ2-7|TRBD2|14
ASSPIAGVFSYEQY
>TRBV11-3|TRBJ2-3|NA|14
ASSLGAAPGTDTQY
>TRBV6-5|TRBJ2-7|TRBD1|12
ASSPGQGSYEQY
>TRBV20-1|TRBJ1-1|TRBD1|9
SARRDREAF
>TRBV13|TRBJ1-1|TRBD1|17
ASSLDRGDPEALNTEAF
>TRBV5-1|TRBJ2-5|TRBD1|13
ASTNFGQGRETQY
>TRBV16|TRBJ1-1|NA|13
ASSLSTGMNTEAF
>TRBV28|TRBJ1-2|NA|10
ASSRQRFGYT
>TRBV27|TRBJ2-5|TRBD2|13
ASSLLAGSRETQY
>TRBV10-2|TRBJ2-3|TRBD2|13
ASSEPGLAADTQY
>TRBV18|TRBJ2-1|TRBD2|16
ASSPNAGGAVSYNEQF
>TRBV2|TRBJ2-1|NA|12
ASSDYWQVNEQF
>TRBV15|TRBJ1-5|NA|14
ATSRDRQGGTQPQH
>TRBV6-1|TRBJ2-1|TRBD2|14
ASSEAAGGSYNEQF
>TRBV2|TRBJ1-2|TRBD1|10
AIPDRRNGYT
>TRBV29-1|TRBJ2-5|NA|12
SVVPQGSQETQY
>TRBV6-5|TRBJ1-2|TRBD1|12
ASRTGQVNYGYT
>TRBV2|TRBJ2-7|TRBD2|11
ASRDWSREGQY
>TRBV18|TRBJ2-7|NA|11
ASSPPGSHEQY
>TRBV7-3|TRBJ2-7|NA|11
ASSLGSSGEQY
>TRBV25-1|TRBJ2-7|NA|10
ASSEMRYEQY
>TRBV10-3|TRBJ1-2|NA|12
ASIGQLANYGYT
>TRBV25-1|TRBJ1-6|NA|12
ASAKTGKSSPLH
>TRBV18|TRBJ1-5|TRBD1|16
ASSPLGQADYSNQPQH